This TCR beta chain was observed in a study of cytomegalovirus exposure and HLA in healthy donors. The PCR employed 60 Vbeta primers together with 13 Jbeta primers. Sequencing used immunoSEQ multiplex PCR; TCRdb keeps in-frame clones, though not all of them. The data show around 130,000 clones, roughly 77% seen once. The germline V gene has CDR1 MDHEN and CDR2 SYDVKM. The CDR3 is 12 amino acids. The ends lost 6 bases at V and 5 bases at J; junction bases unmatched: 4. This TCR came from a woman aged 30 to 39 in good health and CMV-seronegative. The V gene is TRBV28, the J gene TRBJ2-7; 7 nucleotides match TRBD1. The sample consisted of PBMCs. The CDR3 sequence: CASRGGWDEQYF. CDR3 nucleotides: TGTGCCAGCAGAGGGGGCTGGGACGAGCAGTACTTC.